Below, 31 T cell receptor beta chains from the same sample are listed, as sequenced in a study of cytomegalovirus exposure and HLA in healthy donors. The PCR used 60 Vbeta and 13 Jbeta primers. Repertoires were generated with immunoSEQ multiplex PCR, while TCRdb's copy carries only in-frame clones and drops some. Counted here are roughly 200,000 clones, 79% occurring once; the ten biggest clones make up nearly 4.5%. The source material was PBMCs. These receptors all come from a woman in her 30s in good health and CMV-seropositive.

The chain joins TRBV12-5 to TRBJ2-5, with 7 bases lining up with TRBD2. CDR3 size: 17 residues. The junction had 12 bases not matched to a gene; V was cut back by 1 base and J by 4 bases. Per the germline V gene, CDR1 is LGHNT and CDR2 is FRNRAP. CDR3 bases: TGTGCTAGTGGTTTGGGGGAGGGGACCCCTAATTTAGAGACCCAGTACTTC. Its translation is CASGLGEGTPNLETQYF.

CDR3 coding DNA: TGTGCCAGCAGTTACTCCGCGGGCCGGGATACGCAGTATTTT. As protein: CASSYSAGRDTQYF. V is TRBV6-6 and J is TRBJ2-3, with a tentative D call TRBD2 (5 bases). Germline V gene data show CDR1 as MNHNY and CDR2 as SVGAGI (reference sequence). The CDR3 extends over 14 amino acids. Trimming took 0 bases from V and 6 from J, leaving 10 bases between them.

The chain has TRBV6-5 and TRBJ1-5; TRBD1 aligns across 7 bases. Germline V lookup: CDR1 MNHEY, CDR2 SVGAGI. The CDR3 totals 13 residues. The V gene end was trimmed by 5 bases and the J gene end by 4 bases; junction bases not matched to a gene: 2. The CDR3 sequence is CASSRQGNQPQHF. The CDR3 DNA reads TGTGCCAGCAGTCGACAGGGTAATCAGCCCCAGCATTTT.

The chain is built from TRBV5-4 and TRBJ1-3, with a possible D match to TRBD1 (5 bases). CDR3 length: 16 amino acids. With 4 bases removed from V and 0 bases from J, the gap between germline ends came to 14 bases. Germline CDR1 reads SGHNT; CDR2 reads YYREEE (reference sequence). CDR3 sequence: CASSGTGVDSGNTIYF. In DNA form, the CDR3 reads TGTGCCAGCAGCGGAACAGGAGTCGACTCTGGAAACACCATATATTTT.

The rearrangement uses TRBV21-1 and TRBJ1-1; TRBD1 is the table's D call and was not checked against the DNA. TRBV21-1 is tagged as a pseudogene. The CDR3 totals 17 residues. The chain's CDR3 is CASSRRDRDPIGTEAFF. CDR3 sequence (DNA): TGTGCCAGCAGCAGGCGAGACAGGGATCCTATAGGGACTGAAGCTTTCTTT.

The chain uses TRBV10-3 and TRBJ1-1; no definite D call. In germline, CDR1 is ENHRY, CDR2 SYGVKD. With 7 bases removed from V and 1 base from J, the gap between germline ends came to 13 bases. The CDR3 spans 14 residues. The DNA for the CDR3 is TGTGCCATCAACCAGGTTCGTGGGAACACTGAAGCTTTCTTT. This gives the protein CAINQVRGNTEAFF.

The chain is built from TRBV15 and TRBJ2-7, with D hard to call. There are 15 residues in the CDR3. The V end was cut by 0 bases, the J end by 6 bases, with 15 bases between. CDR1 is LNHNV and CDR2 is YYDKDF in the germline V gene (reference sequence). DNA of the CDR3: TGTGCCACCAGCAGAGATCATATCCTCCCGGGCGAGCAGTACTTC. Translated, it gives CATSRDHILPGEQYF.

The chain carries TRBV19 and TRBJ2-7, with TRBD2 matching over 9 bases. The CDR3 covers 15 residues. Germline V gene sequence: CDR1 LNHDA, CDR2 SQIVND (reference sequence). The ends lost 3 bases at V and 1 base at J; junction bases unmatched: 4. The CDR3 protein is CASSMSSGRSYEQYF. CDR3 DNA: TGTGCCAGTAGTATGAGTAGCGGGAGATCCTACGAGCAGTACTTC.

The sample holds a few counts of this clone. The chain's CDR3 is CASSVDSDRVPSGELFF. CDR3 DNA: TGTGCCAGCAGCGTCGACTCGGACAGGGTCCCCTCCGGGGAGCTGTTTTTT. The chain combines TRBV9 with TRBJ2-2; 8 bases are shared with TRBD1. The germline V gene has CDR1 SGDLS and CDR2 YYNGEE. There are 17 residues in the CDR3. Unmatched junction bases numbered 12, after V lost 2 bases and J lost 6 bases.

The chain joins TRBV5-4 to TRBJ2-5; D might be TRBD2 (6 bases). V was trimmed by 2 bases and J by 7 bases, leaving 15 bases between them. The germline V gene has CDR1 SGHNT and CDR2 YYREEE (reference sequence). CDR3 length: 14 residues. The CDR3 spells CASSLSGDWGTQYF. CDR3 in DNA: TGTGCCAGCAGCTTATCCGGGGACTGGGGGACCCAGTACTTC.

V gene TRBV6-5 combines with J gene TRBJ2-1, with D possibly matching TRBD1 (6 bases). The CDR3 totals 14 residues. V shed 8 bases and J shed 5 bases, with 16 bases lying between them. Per germline, CDR1 MNHEY and CDR2 SVGAGI. CDR3 sequence: CASVGTYGHNEQFF. The CDR3 DNA follows: TGTGCCAGCGTTGGGACATACGGGCACAATGAGCAGTTCTTC.

The rearrangement links TRBV2 to TRBJ2-7; no clear D gene. The germline CDR1 and CDR2 sequences are SNHLY and FYNNEI. The V gene lost 8 bases and the J gene lost 10 bases, with 21 bases spanning the gap. The CDR3 runs 13 residues. CDR3 DNA sequence: TGTGCCAGCGGCCTCACTACGTCAAATCGTCAGTACTTC. Protein: CASGLTTSNRQYF.

This clone was observed a few times. The V call is TRBV7-9, the J call TRBJ1-4; D unresolved. The CDR3 runs 14 residues. Deletions cut 1 base from V and 8 bases from J, with 11 bases between. The germline V gene has CDR1 SEHNR and CDR2 FQNEAQ (reference sequence). In nucleotides, the CDR3 is TGTGCCAGCAGCTTAGACTTAATAGCGGAAAAACTGTTTTTT. The encoded protein is CASSLDLIAEKLFF. The full variable domain, with the rest looked up from reference TRBV7-9 and TRBJ1-4, is DTGVSQNPRHKITKRGQNVTFRCDPISEHNRLYWYRQTLGQGPEFLTYFQNEAQLEKSRLLSDRFSAERPKGSFSTLEIQRTEQGDSAMYLCASSLDLIAEKLFFGSGTQLSVL.

This clone was observed a handful of times. This chain joins TRBV21-1 and TRBJ1-1; TRBD1, the table's D call, was not compared with the DNA. TRBV21-1 represents a pseudogene. The CDR3 runs to 13 residues. The CDR3 nucleotides read TGTGCCACCCCAAGACAGGGGCACACTGAAGCTTTCTTT. Translating it yields CATPRQGHTEAFF.

The rearrangement joins TRBV7-8 to TRBJ2-4, with a tentative D call TRBD2 (5 bases). Germline CDR1 is SGHVS and CDR2 is FQNEAQ. The germline V and J ends were trimmed by 6 bases and 0 bases, with 18 bases remaining between them. The CDR3 extends over 17 amino acids. CDR3 bases: TGTGCCAGCAGTAAAGATAGGAGGATACTAGCCAAAAACATTCAGTACTTC. Translated: CASSKDRRILAKNIQYF.

The gene calls are TRBV4-3 and TRBJ1-4, with D hard to call. The V gene's germline CDR1 is LGHNA and CDR2 YSLEER. This CDR3 is built from 18 residues. V was cut by 4 bases and J by 3 bases, with 21 bases left in between. The CDR3 nucleotides are TGCGCCAGCAGCCGCGTCCCTCAGGCGACCGGCGCTAATGAAAAACTGTTTTTT. This gives the protein CASSRVPQATGANEKLFF.

This clone was picked up a small number of times. The chain employs TRBV19 and TRBJ1-4, with 7 bases identical to TRBD1. Per germline, CDR1 LNHDA and CDR2 SQIVND (reference sequence). V lost 6 bases and J lost 7; bases outside the gene matches: 5. CDR3 length: 13 residues. As DNA, the CDR3 is TGTGCCAGTAGCTGGACAGGAACTGAAAAACTGTTTTTT. It is translated as CASSWTGTEKLFF.

This chain connects TRBV9 to TRBJ2-7, with TRBD1 matching 7 bases. V shed 0 bases and J 2 bases; nucleotides not matched to a gene: 5. The CDR3 consists of 15 residues. Germline lookup yields CDR1 SGDLS and CDR2 YYNGEE. CDR3 residues: CASSVGQGWTYEQYF. The CDR3 region has the DNA TGTGCCAGCAGCGTAGGACAGGGTTGGACCTACGAGCAGTACTTC. Drawing the rest from reference TRBV9 and TRBJ2-7, the complete variable domain is DSGVTQTPKHLITATGQRVTLRCSPRSGDLSVYWYQQSLDQGLQFLIQYYNGEERAKGNILERFSAQQFPDLHSELNLSSLELGDSALYFCASSVGQGWTYEQYFGPGTRLTVT.

The chain uses TRBV19 and TRBJ1-1; D gene uncertain. CDR3 size: 12 residues. The germline gives CDR1 LNHDA, CDR2 SQIVND (reference sequence). V was cut by 3 bases and J by 7 bases, with 9 bases left in between. CDR3 bases: TGTGCCAGTAGTATCAGACTCGATGAAGCTTTCTTT. Protein product: CASSIRLDEAFF.

The chain is built from TRBV30 and TRBJ1-2, with 7 nucleotides matching TRBD1. V gave up 3 bases and J gave up 6 bases; unmatched junction bases: 16. Per the germline V gene, CDR1 is GTSNPN and CDR2 is SVGIG (reference sequence). The CDR3 extends over 16 amino acids. CDR3 nucleotide sequence: TGTGCCTGGAGCGACCTTCCTACAGGGGATCGACATGGCTACACCTTC. It is translated as CAWSDLPTGDRHGYTF.

This chain connects TRBV27 to TRBJ2-2; 8 nucleotides agree with TRBD1. V lost 4 bases, J lost 3 bases, and 25 bases stayed unmatched. Germline V lookup: CDR1 MNHEY, CDR2 SMNVEV (reference sequence). The CDR3 loop spans 22 amino acids. CDR3 amino acids: CASSSPYTPVSRGRGHTGELFF. The CDR3 DNA reads TGTGCCAGCAGTTCGCCTTATACCCCCGTATCTCGGGGCAGGGGGCACACCGGGGAGCTGTTTTTT.

V and J are TRBV18 and TRBJ2-1, with D uncertain. Germline CDR1 reads KGHSH; CDR2 reads LQKENI. The V end was cut by 3 bases, the J end by 0 bases, with 6 bases between. This CDR3 has 14 residues. The CDR3 loop reads CASSPGFSYNEQFF. The CDR3 coding sequence is TGTGCCAGCTCACCGGGCTTCTCCTACAATGAGCAGTTCTTC.

This clone turned up a few times. This chain uses TRBV11-3 with TRBJ1-1, with D hard to call. CDR1 is SGHNT, CDR2 YENEEA, per germline. With 1 base removed from V and 0 bases from J, the gap between germline ends came to 3 bases. There are 13 residues in the CDR3. The CDR3 nucleotides are TGTGCCAGCAGCTTAGCAATGAACACTGAAGCTTTCTTT. Protein sequence: CASSLAMNTEAFF.

V and J are TRBV9 and TRBJ1-5; 9 bases match TRBD1. The germline V gene encodes CDR1 SGDLS and CDR2 YYNGEE. This CDR3 is 17 amino acids long. Germline trimming cut 4 bases from V and 0 bases from J; bases unmatched to any gene: 8. CDR3 sequence reads: CASSSGTGYDSNQPQHF. For the CDR3, the DNA is TGTGCCAGCAGCTCCGGGACAGGGTATGATAGCAATCAGCCCCAGCATTTT. The full variable domain, completed using reference TRBV9 and TRBJ1-5, is DSGVTQTPKHLITATGQRVTLRCSPRSGDLSVYWYQQSLDQGLQFLIQYYNGEERAKGNILERFSAQQFPDLHSELNLSSLELGDSALYFCASSSGTGYDSNQPQHFGDGTRLSIL.

The chain links TRBV2 to TRBJ2-1, with D possibly TRBD2 on 5 matching bases. CDR1 and CDR2 (germline): SNHLY, FYNNEI. V was clipped by 10 bases and J by 7 bases, with 14 bases between them. This CDR3 comprises 12 residues. The CDR3 DNA sequence: TGTGCCACCTTATCTCCGGGGAATGAGCAGTTCTTC. Translating gives CATLSPGNEQFF.

J is TRBJ2-3 and V is TRBV30, with D perhaps TRBD1 (5 bases). Germline V gives CDR1 GTSNPN, CDR2 SVGIG (reference sequence). V was trimmed by 2 bases and J by 9 bases, leaving 12 bases between them. The CDR3 sequence is 12 residues long. As DNA, the CDR3 is TGTGCCTGGAGTAGATCAGGGAAAACGCAGTATTTT. Its protein is CAWSRSGKTQYF.

This chain joins TRBV9 and TRBJ2-3, with D possibly TRBD2 on 5 matching bases. This CDR3 region has 15 residues. CDR1 and CDR2 from the germline V gene are SGDLS and YYNGEE. Trimming took off 4 bases at V and 3 bases at J, with 15 bases between the two ends. CDR3 bases: TGTGCCAGCAGCTACCAGAGCGGTCCGACAGATACGCAGTATTTT. It codes for CASSYQSGPTDTQYF.

The V gene is TRBV15, the J gene TRBJ2-5, with D possibly matching TRBD2 (6 bases). The germline CDR1 and CDR2 sequences are LNHNV and YYDKDF (reference sequence). The CDR3 is 17 amino acids. Trimming took off 1 base at V and 4 bases at J, with 19 bases between the two ends. CDR3 in DNA: TGTGCCACCAGCAGAGGCAGGACGGGAGTTCTCCGAGAGACCCAGTACTTC. It codes for CATSRGRTGVLRETQYF.

This rearrangement joins TRBV30 to TRBJ2-1; TRBD2 agrees at 11 bases. Germline values: CDR1 GTSNPN, CDR2 SVGIG (reference sequence). Unmatched junction bases numbered 15, after V lost 3 bases and J lost 5 bases. There are 18 residues in the CDR3. The CDR3 DNA reads TGTGCCTGGAGAAGGTCCAGGACTAGCGGGTCCGACGACAATGAGCAGTTCTTC. This codes for CAWRRSRTSGSDDNEQFF.

This chain joins TRBV2 and TRBJ2-3, with D possibly being TRBD2 (6 bases). Per germline, CDR1 SNHLY and CDR2 FYNNEI. Trimming left V 8 bases short and J 3 bases short, with 21 bases between. This CDR3 has 16 amino acids. The CDR3: CASGGFGGRRTDTQYF. As DNA, the CDR3 is TGTGCCAGCGGGGGATTTGGGGGGAGGCGAACAGATACGCAGTATTTT. The whole variable domain, filled in from reference TRBV2 and TRBJ2-3, reads EPEVTQTPSHQVTQMGQEVILRCVPISNHLYFYWYRQILGQKVEFLVSFYNNEISEKSEIFDDQFSVERPDGSNFTLKIRSTKLEDSAMYFCASGGFGGRRTDTQYFGPGTRLTVL.

The chain joins TRBV5-6 to TRBJ2-7; TRBD2 is a possible D gene (5 bases). Per germline, CDR1 SGHDT and CDR2 YYEEEE. V dropped 2 bases and J dropped 0 bases, with 12 bases sitting between them. This CDR3 spans 15 amino acids. CDR3 sequence (DNA): TGTGCCAGCAGCTTAACGGGCCTAGCCTCCTACGAGCAGTACTTC. Translated: CASSLTGLASYEQYF.